These 10 T cell receptor beta chains came from one sample sequenced in a study of blood T cell repertoires in COVID-19. Sequencing was performed with immunoSEQ multiplex PCR; in TCRdb, only in-frame clones are kept and a portion is missing. This sample has some 320,000 clones; around 87% occur once, and the top ten carry approximately 8%. Sequenced: peripheral blood. These receptors were collected from a woman in her forties or fifties who had recovered from COVID-19.

The V and J genes are TRBV30 and TRBJ1-4; a weak D match, TRBD1 (6 bases). Trimming shortened V by 1 base and J by 8 bases, and 11 bases separated the two germline ends. The CDR3 is 13 residues long. Per germline, CDR1 GTSNPN and CDR2 SVGIG (reference sequence). The CDR3 sequence is CAWSDRVGEKLFF. The DNA for the CDR3 is TGTGCCTGGAGTGACAGGGTGGGAGAAAAACTGTTTTTT.

The genes are TRBV30 and TRBJ1-1, with 7 bases aligning to TRBD1. Germline V gene data show CDR1 as GTSNPN and CDR2 as SVGIG (reference sequence). The CDR3 spans 12 residues. The trim removed 6 bases at V and 6 bases at J, leaving 7 bases unmatched. This chain's CDR3 is CACTRGSAEAFF. The CDR3, as DNA: TGTGCCTGTACCAGGGGGTCGGCTGAAGCTTTCTTT. The whole variable domain, filled in from reference TRBV30 and TRBJ1-1, reads SQTIHQWPATLVQPVGSPLSLECTVEGTSNPNLYWYRQAAGRGLQLLFYSVGIGQISSEVPQNLSASRPQDRQFILSSKKLLLSDSGFYLCACTRGSAEAFFGQGTRLTVV.

The chain has TRBV28 and TRBJ2-7; possibly TRBD2 for D (5 bases). Germline V gene data show CDR1 as MDHEN and CDR2 as SYDVKM. V was clipped by 5 bases and J by 3 bases, with 20 bases between them. The CDR3 length is 16 residues. DNA of the CDR3: TGTGCCAGCAGTCTGACCGAAGGTCGGGGTGACTACGAGCAGTACTTC. It specifies CASSLTEGRGDYEQYF.

The chain combines TRBV6-5 with TRBJ2-2; D call uncertain. The CDR3 extends over 13 amino acids. V lost 6 bases and J lost 2, with 7 bases in between. Germline CDR1 and CDR2: MNHEY and SVGAGI. CDR3: CASRVTNTGELFF. The CDR3 DNA is TGTGCCAGCAGGGTGACAAACACCGGGGAGCTGTTTTTT.

The CDR3 DNA reads as TGCGCCAGCAGCTTGTCGACTAGCGGGGGGCCCCTCACAGATACGCAGTATTTT. Protein sequence: CASSLSTSGGPLTDTQYF. The chain carries TRBV5-1 and TRBJ2-3; TRBD2 aligns across 13 bases. The CDR3 is made up of 18 amino acids. Unmatched junction bases numbered 7, after V lost 1 base and J lost 2 bases. Germline values: CDR1 SGHRS, CDR2 YFSETQ.

The chain combines TRBV4-3 with TRBJ2-5; D may be TRBD2 (5 bases). Looked up from germline, CDR1 is LGHNA and CDR2 is YSLEER. V dropped 0 bases and J dropped 4 bases, with 18 bases sitting between them. CDR3 size: 17 residues. The chain's CDR3 is CASSQEVGRGTGETQYF. The DNA for the CDR3 is TGCGCCAGCAGCCAAGAGGTGGGCCGGGGAACGGGAGAGACCCAGTACTTC.

The chain is built from TRBV5-1 and TRBJ2-7, with TRBD2 matching 7 bases. From germline, CDR1 is SGHRS and CDR2 YFSETQ. J lost 6 bases, V lost 0 bases, and 3 bases had no gene match. The CDR3 runs to 13 residues. This CDR3 reads CASSLGLAGEQYF. In nucleotides, the CDR3 is TGCGCCAGCAGCTTGGGACTAGCTGGCGAGCAGTACTTC. The full variable domain, in which reference TRBV5-1 and TRBJ2-7 provide the parts outside the CDR3, is KAGVTQTPRYLIKTRGQQVTLSCSPISGHRSVSWYQQTPGQGLQFLFEYFSETQRNKGNFPGRFSGRQFSNSRSEMNVSTLELGDSALYLCASSLGLAGEQYFGPGTRLTVT.

The rearrangement links TRBV18 to TRBJ1-4; 11 bases are a match to TRBD1. In germline, CDR1 is KGHSH, CDR2 LQKENI. The ends lost 2 bases at V and 0 bases at J; junction bases unmatched: 5. CDR3 length equals 18 residues. The CDR3 is CASSPGTGGLATNEKLFF. The DNA for the CDR3 is TGTGCCAGCTCACCAGGGACAGGGGGACTTGCAACTAATGAAAAACTGTTTTTT. Using reference TRBV18 and TRBJ1-4 for the parts outside the CDR3, the full variable domain is NAGVMQNPRHLVRRRGQEARLRCSPMKGHSHVYWYRQLPEEGLKFMVYLQKENIIDESGMPKERFSAEFPKEGPSILRIQQVVRGDSAAYFCASSPGTGGLATNEKLFFGSGTQLSVL.

V gene TRBV18 combines with J gene TRBJ1-2; TRBD1 aligns across 7 bases. The CDR3 consists of 18 residues. The V segment lost 2 bases and the J segment 0 bases; nucleotides outside the gene matches: 12. Germline CDR1 and CDR2: KGHSH and LQKENI. The CDR3 sequence: CASSPRRDSLETNYGYTF. In DNA form, the CDR3 reads TGTGCCAGCTCACCAAGGAGGGACAGTCTAGAAACTAACTATGGCTACACCTTC.

The chain is built from TRBV28 and TRBJ2-5; D is possibly TRBD2 (7 bases). The V and J ends lost 3 bases and 5 bases respectively, with 16 bases between them. Germline V gene sequence: CDR1 MDHEN, CDR2 SYDVKM. The CDR3 totals 15 residues. The CDR3 sequence: CASSFGGLGLETQYF. CDR3 coding DNA: TGTGCCAGCAGTTTCGGGGGGCTTGGGTTGGAGACCCAGTACTTC.